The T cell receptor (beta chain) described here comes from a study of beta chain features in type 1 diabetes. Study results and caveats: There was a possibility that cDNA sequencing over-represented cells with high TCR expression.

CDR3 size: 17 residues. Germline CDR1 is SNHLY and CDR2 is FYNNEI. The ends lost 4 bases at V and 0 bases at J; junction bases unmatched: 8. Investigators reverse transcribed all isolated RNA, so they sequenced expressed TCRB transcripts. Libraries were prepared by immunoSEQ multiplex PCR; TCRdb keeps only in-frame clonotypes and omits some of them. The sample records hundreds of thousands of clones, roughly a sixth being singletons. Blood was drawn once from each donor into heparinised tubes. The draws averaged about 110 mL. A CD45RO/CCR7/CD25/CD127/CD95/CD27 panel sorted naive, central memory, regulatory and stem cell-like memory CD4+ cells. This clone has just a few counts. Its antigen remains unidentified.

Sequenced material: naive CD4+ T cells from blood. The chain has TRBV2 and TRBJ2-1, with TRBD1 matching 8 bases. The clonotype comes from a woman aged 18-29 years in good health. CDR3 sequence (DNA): TGTGCCAGCAGTGTTGAGACAGGGGCCAGCTCCTACAATGAGCAGTTCTTC. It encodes CASSVETGASSYNEQFF.